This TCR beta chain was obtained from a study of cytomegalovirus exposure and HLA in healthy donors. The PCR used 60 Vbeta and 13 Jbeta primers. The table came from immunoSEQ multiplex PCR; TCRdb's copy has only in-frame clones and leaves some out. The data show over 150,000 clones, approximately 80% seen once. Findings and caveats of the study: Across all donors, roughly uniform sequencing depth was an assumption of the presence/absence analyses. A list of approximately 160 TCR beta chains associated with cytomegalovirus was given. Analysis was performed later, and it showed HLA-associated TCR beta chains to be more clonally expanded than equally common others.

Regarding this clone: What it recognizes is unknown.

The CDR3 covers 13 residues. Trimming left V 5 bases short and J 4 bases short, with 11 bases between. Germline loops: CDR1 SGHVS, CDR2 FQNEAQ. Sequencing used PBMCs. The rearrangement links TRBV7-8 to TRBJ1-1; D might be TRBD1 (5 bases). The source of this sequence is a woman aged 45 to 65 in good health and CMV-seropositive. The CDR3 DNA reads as TGTGCCAGCAGCCTGGGGGGGGGCACTGAAGCTTTCTTT. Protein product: CASSLGGGTEAFF.